This T cell receptor beta chain originates from a study of blood T cell repertoires in COVID-19. Study background: The United States, Italy and Spain provided the acute and convalescent COVID-19 samples. T cells, B-cell-depleted T cells, or PBMCs provided the cDNA or gDNA that served as material.

V was clipped by 0 bases and J by 5 bases, with 10 bases between them. Germline V gene data show CDR1 as SGHAT and CDR2 as FQDESV (reference sequence). This CDR3 spans 14 amino acids. Authors' analysis steps: The assay estimated nucleated cells by amplifying reference gene primers. Assay: immunoSEQ multiplex PCR; the TCRdb copy retains only in-frame clones and omits some. V and J calls and clone size are as listed in that table; D and trimming were resolved from the DNA. The sample shows some 200,000 clones, roughly 90% of them seen only once. Participant age was roughly 18 to 89 years, and participants resided in about 25 US areas.

The sequencing input was PBMCs or T cells enriched from blood (not recorded which). The receptor's source is a woman in her forties with acute COVID-19. The chain links TRBV11-1 to TRBJ1-1; a possible D gene is TRBD1 (6 bases). CDR3 nucleotides: TGTGCCAGCAGCTTAGCCCAGGGGTGGACTGAAGCTTTCTTT. This gives the protein CASSLAQGWTEAFF.